These 18 T cell receptor beta chains were all obtained from the same sample, sequenced in a study of T cell responses to AZD1222 COVID-19 vaccine. Data came from immunoSEQ multiplex PCR; TCRdb stores just in-frame clones and leaves some out. The sample holds about 110,000 clones, around 90% seen once. Sequencing used peripheral blood, obtained on day 0 of MenACWY control vaccination. Receptors originate from an adult in good health.

V and J are TRBV24-1 and TRBJ1-4; D perhaps matches TRBD1 (5 bases). This CDR3 is built from 15 residues. Germline V lookup: CDR1 KGHDR, CDR2 SFDVKD. V was shortened by 4 bases and J by 7 bases, with 15 bases between the two germline ends. The CDR3 coding sequence is TGTGCCACCAGTGACCCGGGACGATGGGGTGAAAAACTGTTTTTT. This encodes CATSDPGRWGEKLFF.

J is TRBJ1-5 and V is TRBV28; D is possibly TRBD1 (5 bases). Trimming took 5 bases from V and 3 from J, leaving 17 bases between them. The CDR3 contains 16 residues. Germline V gives CDR1 MDHEN, CDR2 SYDVKM. CDR3 residues: CASSPAGQGPNQPQHF. CDR3 nucleotides: TGTGCCAGCAGTCCGGCAGGGCAGGGCCCCAATCAGCCCCAGCATTTT.

The chain couples TRBV6-2 or TRBV6-3 to TRBJ2-7; TRBD1 is a possible D gene (6 bases). This CDR3 comprises 15 residues. The V and J ends lost 2 bases and 2 bases respectively, with 13 bases between them. Germline-derived CDR1 and CDR2 are MNHEY and SVGEGT. CDR3 DNA sequence: TGTGCCAGCAGTTACGGTGGGACATCGCCCTACGAGCAGTACTTC. Translating gives CASSYGGTSPYEQYF.

CDR3 bases: TGTGCCAGTACCTTGACAGGGGCCCTAGCCTATGGCTACACCTTC. Translated: CASTLTGALAYGYTF. The rearrangement joins TRBV19 to TRBJ1-2, with 8 bases identical to TRBD1. CDR3 length: 15 residues. J lost 4 bases, V lost 7 bases, and 11 bases had no gene match. Germline V gene data show CDR1 as LNHDA and CDR2 as SQIVND (reference sequence). Based on the CDR3 plus reference TRBV19 and TRBJ1-2, the full variable domain is DGGITQSPKYLFRKEGQNVTLSCEQNLNHDAMYWYRQDPGQGLRLIYYSQIVNDFQKGDIAEGYSVSREKKESFPLTVTSAQKNPTAFYLCASTLTGALAYGYTFGSGTRLTVV.

The J gene is TRBJ1-4, the V gene TRBV2; possibly TRBD1 for D (6 bases). Between the trimmed V and J ends, which lost 7 bases and 3 bases, there was a span of 21 bases. CDR3 size: 17 residues. Germline CDR1 SNHLY, CDR2 FYNNEI. CDR3 protein: CASNGQPGGAANEKLFF. CDR3 nucleotides: TGTGCCAGCAACGGACAACCCGGGGGCGCGGCTAATGAAAAACTGTTTTTT. Full variable domain (outside the CDR3, taken from reference TRBV2 and TRBJ1-4): EPEVTQTPSHQVTQMGQEVILRCVPISNHLYFYWYRQILGQKVEFLVSFYNNEISEKSEIFDDQFSVERPDGSNFTLKIRSTKLEDSAMYFCASNGQPGGAANEKLFFGSGTQLSVL.

The table lists this clone with a count of one. The CDR3 is CASSDPLRANEKLFF. CDR3 bases: TGCGCCAGCAGCGACCCCCTCCGTGCTAATGAAAAACTGTTTTTT. This chain links TRBV4-1 with TRBJ1-4; D not resolved. This CDR3 region has 15 residues. The germline V gene has CDR1 MGHRA and CDR2 YSYEKL. V dropped 5 bases and J dropped 3 bases, with 13 bases sitting between them.

The J gene is TRBJ2-3, the V gene TRBV7-8; no definite D call. Germline-derived CDR1 and CDR2 are SGHVS and FQNEAQ. The CDR3 loop spans 17 amino acids. Trimming pared 3 bases from V and 2 bases from J, leaving 18 bases between. CDR3 sequence: CASSLGTYPIHTDTQYF. Written as DNA, the CDR3 is TGTGCCAGCAGCTTGGGCACTTACCCTATCCACACAGATACGCAGTATTTT.

In its sample, this clone was seen once. The chain has TRBV5-4 and TRBJ1-6; D not resolved. Deletions cut 4 bases from V and 7 bases from J, with 9 bases between. CDR3 length equals 13 residues. Germline loops: CDR1 SGHNT, CDR2 YYREEE (reference sequence). CDR3 sequence (DNA): TGTGCCAGCAGCCCGGGTCTGAATTCACCCCTCCACTTT. Its translation is CASSPGLNSPLHF.

This chain uses TRBV12-3 or TRBV12-4 with TRBJ2-5; D possibly corresponds to TRBD2 (5 bases). The CDR3 is made up of 13 amino acids. V was shortened by 5 bases and J by 8 bases, with 15 bases between the two germline ends. The CDR3 DNA reads TGTGCCAGCAGTCCCGGGATTGTGGGAACCCAGTACTTC. It is translated as CASSPGIVGTQYF.

This clone appeared a single time. The chain uses TRBV5-1 and TRBJ1-3; 7 bases agree with TRBD1. The junction had 14 bases not matched to a gene; V was cut back by 4 bases and J by 4 bases. The CDR3 has 17 amino acids. From germline, CDR1 is SGHRS and CDR2 YFSETQ. CDR3 loop: CASSQDRAFPVGNTIYF. The CDR3 DNA follows: TGCGCCAGCAGCCAAGACAGGGCCTTCCCGGTCGGAAACACCATATATTTT.

The sample holds many counts of this clone. The genes are TRBV7-9 and TRBJ2-1; the match to TRBD2 covers 9 bases. This CDR3 has 16 amino acids. Germline lookup yields CDR1 SEHNR and CDR2 FQNEAQ (reference sequence). V shed 3 bases and J 6 bases; nucleotides not matched to a gene: 9. The CDR3 spells CASSFSRGRGFNEQFF. Here the CDR3 DNA reads TGTGCCAGCAGCTTTAGTCGCGGGAGGGGGTTCAATGAGCAGTTCTTC.

The genes are TRBV6-4 and TRBJ2-6; D is ambiguous. V was shortened by 2 bases and J by 2 bases, with 4 bases between the two germline ends. Per germline, CDR1 MRHNA and CDR2 SNTAGT. This CDR3 region has 14 residues. The CDR3 sequence is CASSDEAGANVLTF. CDR3 DNA: TGTGCCAGCAGTGACGAGGCTGGGGCCAACGTCCTGACTTTC.

This sequence joins TRBV4-2 and TRBJ1-6; a weak D match, TRBD1 (5 bases). Germline lookup yields CDR1 LGHNA and CDR2 YNFKEQ. CDR3 size: 15 residues. Trimming left V 0 bases short and J 9 bases short, with 12 bases between. The CDR3 DNA reads TGTGCCAGCAGCCAAGATTTAACAGGCTTTTCACCCCTCCACTTT. This codes for CASSQDLTGFSPLHF.

This rearrangement joins TRBV5-4 to TRBJ2-3, with TRBD2 matching 7 bases. The CDR3 is 16 amino acids. Germline V gives CDR1 SGHNT, CDR2 YYREEE (reference sequence). The V gene end was trimmed by 4 bases and the J gene end by 0 bases; junction bases not matched to a gene: 8. CDR3 loop: CASSDSRGSSTDTQYF. Here the CDR3 DNA reads TGTGCCAGCAGCGACTCTCGCGGGAGTAGCACAGATACGCAGTATTTT.

The CDR3 DNA reads as TGTGCCAGCTTCGGACTAGAGAACACTGAAGCTTTCTTT. This gives the protein CASFGLENTEAFF. V is TRBV18 and J is TRBJ1-1; D is unclear. The CDR3 sequence is 13 residues long. From germline, CDR1 is KGHSH and CDR2 LQKENI. V was clipped by 7 bases and J by 1 base, with 10 bases between them.

This clone was observed a few times. The rearrangement joins TRBV7-2 to TRBJ2-5, with unresolved D. Trimming removed 5 bases at V and 2 bases at J, with 9 bases between. This CDR3 spans 13 amino acids. From germline, CDR1 is SGHTA and CDR2 FQGNSA. The CDR3 region is CASSLVGQETQYF. CDR3 in DNA: TGTGCCAGCAGCCTTGTGGGGCAAGAGACCCAGTACTTC.

This rearrangement joins TRBV12-2 to TRBJ1-5. TRBV12-2 constitutes a pseudogene. The CDR3 has 21 amino acids. The CDR3 DNA follows: TGTGCAAGTCGCCAACCTATAGGAGGGGCCAAAGGATACTATAGCAATCAGCCCCAGCATTTT. It yields the protein CASRQPIGGAKGYYSNQPQHF.

This clone has just a few counts. In the same sample, other DNA sequences code for this CDR3. This sequence joins TRBV28 and TRBJ1-2; no definite D call. The CDR3 consists of 14 residues. Trimming took 4 bases from V and 2 from J, leaving 11 bases between them. Germline V gives CDR1 MDHEN, CDR2 SYDVKM. The CDR3, as DNA: TGTGCCAGCAGTTCCTCACCCCTAAACTATGGCTACACCTTC. It specifies CASSSSPLNYGYTF.